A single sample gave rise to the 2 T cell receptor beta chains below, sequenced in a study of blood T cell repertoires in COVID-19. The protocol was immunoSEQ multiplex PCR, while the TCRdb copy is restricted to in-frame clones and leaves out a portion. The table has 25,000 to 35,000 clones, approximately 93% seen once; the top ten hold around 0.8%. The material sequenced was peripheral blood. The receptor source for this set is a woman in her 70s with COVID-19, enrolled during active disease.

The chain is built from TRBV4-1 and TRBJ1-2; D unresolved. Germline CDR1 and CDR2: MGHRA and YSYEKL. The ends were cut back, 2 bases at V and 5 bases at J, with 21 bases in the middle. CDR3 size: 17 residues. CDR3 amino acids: CASSQTDPLSQRYGYTF. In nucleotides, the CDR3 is TGCGCCAGCAGCCAAACCGATCCGTTGTCCCAGAGGTATGGCTACACCTTC.

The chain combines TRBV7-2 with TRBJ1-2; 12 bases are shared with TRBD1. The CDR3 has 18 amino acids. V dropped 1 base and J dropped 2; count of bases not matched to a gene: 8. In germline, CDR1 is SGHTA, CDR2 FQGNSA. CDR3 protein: CASSLVGTGGRGNYGYTF. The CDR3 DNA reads TGTGCCAGCAGCTTAGTCGGGACAGGGGGCAGAGGGAACTATGGCTACACCTTC.